A selection of T cell receptor beta chains follows, all from one sample in a study of blood T cell repertoires in COVID-19. Libraries were prepared by immunoSEQ multiplex PCR; TCRdb keeps only in-frame clonotypes and omits some of them. The sample holds about 150,000 clones, 75% to 90% seen once. The sequenced sample was peripheral blood. These receptors all stem from an older woman with active COVID-19. Each CDR3 is given with its conserved first and last residue. The order of the fields is D gene, J gene, clone size, V gene, CDR3 DNA, CDR3 protein. D genes are given only for firm matches. The size entry is marked missing in some rows and otherwise reads once, few, many or a size class.

D gene: -; J gene: TRBJ1-3; clone size: -; V gene: TRBV28; CDR3 DNA: TGTGCCAGCAGTTTATACCCGGACAGTTTCTGGGCCTCTGGAAACACCATATATTTT; CDR3 protein: CASSLYPDSFWASGNTIYF
D gene: TRBD1; J gene: TRBJ1-1; clone size: few; V gene: TRBV19; CDR3 DNA: TGTGCCAGTACCCCGACAGGGCGGGGTATGAACACTGAAGCTTTCTTT; CDR3 protein: CASTPTGRGMNTEAFF
D gene: TRBD1; J gene: TRBJ2-1; clone size: -; V gene: TRBV7-6; CDR3 DNA: TGTGCCAGCAGCTTAGGGGGCAGGGGGCTCATCCGATACAATGAGCAGTTCTTC; CDR3 protein: CASSLGGRGLIRYNEQFF
D gene: -; J gene: TRBJ2-5; clone size: once; V gene: TRBV7-2; CDR3 DNA: TGTGCCAGCAGCCGTCCCGGAGAGACCCAGTACTTC; CDR3 protein: CASSRPGETQYF
D gene: -; J gene: TRBJ1-3; clone size: -; V gene: TRBV30; CDR3 DNA: TGTGCCTGGAGTGTAATACGGGGATCTGGAAACACCATATATTTT; CDR3 protein: CAWSVIRGSGNTIYF
D gene: -; J gene: TRBJ2-7; clone size: -; V gene: TRBV4-2; CDR3 DNA: TGTGCCAGCAGCCAATTCCCCGGTTCTGGGACATCACGCTCCTACGAGCAGTACTTC; CDR3 protein: CASSQFPGSGTSRSYEQYF
D gene: TRBD2; J gene: TRBJ2-1; clone size: -; V gene: TRBV24-1; CDR3 DNA: TGTGCCACCAGTCATTGGACTAGCGGGAGTAACAATGAGCAGTTCTTC; CDR3 protein: CATSHWTSGSNNEQFF
D gene: -; J gene: TRBJ1-2; clone size: -; V gene: TRBV6-5; CDR3 DNA: TGTGCCAACTCAGTTGGGGGACTTGGGGGCTACACCTTC; CDR3 protein: CANSVGGLGGYTF
D gene: -; J gene: TRBJ2-5; clone size: once; V gene: TRBV7-2; CDR3 DNA: TGTGCCAGCAGCGAGGCCCCACGACAGGTCAGAGGGACCCAGTACTTC; CDR3 protein: CASSEAPRQVRGTQYF
D gene: -; J gene: TRBJ2-1; clone size: once; V gene: TRBV9; CDR3 DNA: TGTGCCAGCAGCGTAGTGGACAGCTACAATGAGCAGTTCTTC; CDR3 protein: CASSVVDSYNEQFF
D gene: TRBD1; J gene: TRBJ2-3; clone size: -; V gene: TRBV28; CDR3 DNA: TGTGCCAGCAGTTTGGAATCGTGGCAGGGGGTAAGAGATACGCAGTATTTT; CDR3 protein: CASSLESWQGVRDTQYF
D gene: TRBD1; J gene: TRBJ2-1; clone size: -; V gene: TRBV18; CDR3 DNA: TGTGCCGGCTCACGAATACCCTCCAGGGGGTACGATGAGCAGTTCTTC; CDR3 protein: CAGSRIPSRGYDEQFF
D gene: -; J gene: TRBJ1-6; clone size: -; V gene: TRBV20-1; CDR3 DNA: TGCAGTGCTAGTTTCCTAAATTCACCCCTCCACTTT; CDR3 protein: CSASFLNSPLHF
D gene: -; J gene: TRBJ1-3; clone size: -; V gene: TRBV7-2; CDR3 DNA: TGTGCCAGCAGCTTAGCAGGGGACACCATATATTTT; CDR3 protein: CASSLAGDTIYF
D gene: -; J gene: TRBJ2-7; clone size: -; V gene: TRBV5-6; CDR3 DNA: TGTGCCAGCAGCTTTACAGGAAAGAACGAGCAGTACTTC; CDR3 protein: CASSFTGKNEQYF
D gene: -; J gene: TRBJ1-3; clone size: -; V gene: TRBV5-5; CDR3 DNA: TGTGCCAGCAGCTTCGACTTAGGGACAATCGGAAACACCATATATTTT; CDR3 protein: CASSFDLGTIGNTIYF
D gene: -; J gene: TRBJ1-1; clone size: -; V gene: TRBV5-4; CDR3 DNA: TGTGCCAGCAGCTTGGACCAGGCCTTGAGCACTGAAGCTTTCTTT; CDR3 protein: CASSLDQALSTEAFF
D gene: -; J gene: TRBJ1-4; clone size: -; V gene: TRBV2; CDR3 DNA: TGTGCCAGCAGTGCGGGGGTTCCTCCTAATGAAAAACTGTTTTTT; CDR3 protein: CASSAGVPPNEKLFF
D gene: -; J gene: TRBJ2-2; clone size: -; V gene: TRBV3-1/TRBV3-2; CDR3 DNA: TGTGCCAGCAGCCAATCTCTAGCCGGGGAGCTGTTTTTT; CDR3 protein: CASSQSLAGELFF
D gene: -; J gene: TRBJ2-4; clone size: few; V gene: TRBV21-1; CDR3 DNA: TGTGCCAGCAGCAAAGCTGGCCTAGCGGTGATAGCCAAAAACATTCAGTACTTC; CDR3 protein: CASSKAGLAVIAKNIQYF
D gene: -; J gene: TRBJ2-1; clone size: -; V gene: TRBV7-9; CDR3 DNA: TGTGCCAGCCGGGGGGCCGCGGCTGAGCAGTTCTTC; CDR3 protein: CASRGAAAEQFF
D gene: TRBD1; J gene: TRBJ2-7; clone size: -; V gene: TRBV3-1/TRBV3-2; CDR3 DNA: TGTGCCAGCAGCCAGTACAGGGGGTACTACGAGCAGTACTTC; CDR3 protein: CASSQYRGYYEQYF
D gene: -; J gene: TRBJ1-2; clone size: -; V gene: TRBV28; CDR3 DNA: TGTGCCAGCAGTTTATCAGATGGCTCCTATGGCTACACCTTC; CDR3 protein: CASSLSDGSYGYTF
D gene: -; J gene: TRBJ2-1; clone size: -; V gene: TRBV9; CDR3 DNA: TGTGCCAGCAGCCTTCAAGAGGTCTCCTACAATGAGCAGTTCTTC; CDR3 protein: CASSLQEVSYNEQFF